This T cell receptor beta chain was identified in a study of metastatic and nonmetastatic thyroid tumors. Study details: Malignant thyroid and benign thyroid patients provided blood and tumor or nodule tissue whose repertoires were compared.

V lost 6 bases, J lost 0 bases, and 12 bases lay in between. The CDR3 loop spans 14 amino acids. CDR1 is DFQATT and CDR2 is SNEGSKA in the germline V gene (reference sequence). All patients were treatment-naive before thyroid surgery. TCRdb called clones again from the PCR reads with MiXCR. Counted here are under 20,000 clones, under 30% occurring once; the ten biggest clones make up less than 25%. The receptor was derived from a male donor with papillary thyroid cancer or a benign thyroid nodule (not recorded which). Some clones in this sample may be carry-over from other donors' samples. The chain has TRBV20-1 and TRBJ2-1; D tentatively reads TRBD1 or TRBD2 (5 bases each). Material for sequencing was tumor tissue. CDR3 region: CSAQTGGSYNEQFF. The CDR3 DNA reads as TGCAGTGCCCAAACTGGGGGCTCCTACAATGAGCAGTTCTTC.